One and the same sample provided the 25 T cell receptor beta chains below, sequenced in a study of cytomegalovirus exposure and HLA in healthy donors. Vbeta (60) and Jbeta (13) primers were used in the PCR. The protocol was immunoSEQ multiplex PCR, while the TCRdb copy is restricted to in-frame clones and leaves out a portion. The sample consists of some 170,000 clones, just over 70% of them appearing once. Sequenced material: PBMCs. The source of these receptors is a human donor in good health.

V is TRBV5-6 and J is TRBJ1-6, with D possibly being TRBD1 (6 bases). Germline-derived CDR1 and CDR2 are SGHDT and YYEEEE. The CDR3 contains 13 residues. V lost 4 bases to trimming and J lost 6 bases, with 8 bases between them. As DNA, the CDR3 is TGTGCCAGCAGCCCGGACAGTAATTCACCCCTCCACTTT. This translates into CASSPDSNSPLHF.

The rearrangement joins TRBV5-1 to TRBJ2-7; 9 nucleotides line up with TRBD1. The CDR3 is 14 amino acids. In germline, CDR1 is SGHRS, CDR2 YFSETQ. V lost 3 bases and J lost 0; bases outside the gene matches: 1. The CDR3 nucleotides read TGCGCCAGCAGCTCGACAGGGGGCTCCTACGAGCAGTACTTC. Translated, it gives CASSSTGGSYEQYF.

This chain joins TRBV6-5 and TRBJ1-6; the D gene is possibly TRBD1 (5 bases). This CDR3 spans 13 amino acids. Germline assignment: CDR1 MNHEY and CDR2 SVGAGI. V lost 6 bases to trimming and J lost 2 bases, with 5 bases between them. CDR3 region: CASRQAYNSPLHF. In DNA, the CDR3 is TGTGCCAGCAGACAGGCCTATAATTCACCCCTCCACTTT.

The genes are TRBV9 and TRBJ2-5; TRBD2 matches at 7 bases. Trimming at V came to 0 bases and at J to 5 bases, leaving 7 bases not matched to a gene. The CDR3 loop spans 15 amino acids. Germline V gene data show CDR1 as SGDLS and CDR2 as YYNGEE. The CDR3 loop reads CASSVGSGRGETQYF. CDR3 DNA: TGTGCCAGCAGCGTAGGCTCGGGGAGGGGCGAGACCCAGTACTTC.

This clone came up once. The rearrangement joins TRBV5-1 to TRBJ2-1; 7 bases match TRBD1. The V gene end was trimmed by 3 bases and the J gene end by 5 bases; junction bases not matched to a gene: 14. The germline V gene encodes CDR1 SGHRS and CDR2 YFSETQ. The CDR3 totals 17 residues. This CDR3 reads CASSSISLTGVDNEQFF. In DNA form, the CDR3 reads TGCGCCAGCAGCTCGATCAGCCTAACAGGGGTGGACAATGAGCAGTTCTTC.

The chain employs TRBV19 and TRBJ1-1; D is perhaps TRBD1 (5 bases). The CDR3 spans 14 residues. Looked up from germline, CDR1 is LNHDA and CDR2 is SQIVND (reference sequence). V dropped 3 bases and J dropped 4 bases, with 12 bases sitting between them. The CDR3 DNA is TGTGCCAGTAGTATCCAGGGCTGGGGCACTGAAGCTTTCTTT. This sequence encodes CASSIQGWGTEAFF. Using reference TRBV19 and TRBJ1-1 for the parts outside the CDR3, the full variable domain is DGGITQSPKYLFRKEGQNVTLSCEQNLNHDAMYWYRQDPGQGLRLIYYSQIVNDFQKGDIAEGYSVSREKKESFPLTVTSAQKNPTAFYLCASSIQGWGTEAFFGQGTRLTVV.

The chain combines TRBV30 with TRBJ1-6; 7 nucleotides line up with TRBD1. The CDR3 covers 13 residues. Trimming took 5 bases from V and 11 from J; bases not matched to a gene: 9. Germline values: CDR1 GTSNPN, CDR2 SVGIG (reference sequence). The CDR3 region has the DNA TGTGCCTGGGGGCGTTTGGGACAGCCACCCCTCCACTTT. This codes for CAWGRLGQPPLHF.

The gene calls are TRBV6-5 and TRBJ2-5; 8 bases match TRBD1. V lost 0 bases to trimming and J lost 5 bases; unmatched junction nucleotides: 5. Germline lookup yields CDR1 MNHEY and CDR2 SVGAGI. The CDR3 runs 15 residues. The CDR3 nucleotides read TGTGCCAGCAGTTACTCTCCGGACAGGGCGGAGACCCAGTACTTC. The encoded protein is CASSYSPDRAETQYF.

The table lists this clone with a few counts. The chain combines TRBV9 with TRBJ2-5; 8 bases line up with TRBD2. There are 15 residues in the CDR3. The V and J ends lost 0 bases and 2 bases, in that order; junction bases with no gene match: 3. Germline V CDR1 and CDR2: SGDLS, YYNGEE. Here the CDR3 reads CASSVGVAGQETQYF. The CDR3, as DNA: TGTGCCAGCAGCGTAGGAGTAGCGGGGCAAGAGACCCAGTACTTC.

The rearrangement links TRBV15 to TRBJ1-3; D gene ambiguous. Trimming took off 0 bases at V and 1 base at J, with 10 bases between the two ends. Germline values: CDR1 LNHNV, CDR2 YYDKDF (reference sequence). The length of the CDR3 is 16 residues. The CDR3 nucleotides are TGTGCCACCAGCAGAGATCGGGTAAAATCTGGAAACACCATATATTTT. Translated, it gives CATSRDRVKSGNTIYF.

This clone was observed a handful of times. V and J are TRBV27 and TRBJ2-5, with D uncertain. Gene TRBJ2-7 matches the end of the DNA better, so the J call may be wrong. The germline V gene has CDR1 MNHEY and CDR2 SMNVEV (reference sequence). The CDR3 is 14 amino acids. The CDR3 region has the DNA TGTGCCAGCAGTTTATCCCCTGGGCAAAACGAGCAGTACTTC. As protein: CASSLSPGQNEQYF.

This clone was detected a few times. A read error may produce the germline difference seen at one junction end. The chain carries TRBV7-7 and TRBJ2-7; 8 bases fit TRBD1. Germline V gives CDR1 SSHAT, CDR2 FNYEAQ (reference sequence). This CDR3 has 13 amino acids. Here the CDR3 DNA reads TGTGCTAGCAGCCCCGACAGGGGTTACGAGCAGTACTTC. Translating gives CASSPDRGYEQYF. Filled out from reference TRBV7-7 and TRBJ2-7, the complete variable domain reads GAGVSQSPRYKVTKRGQDVTLRCDPISSHATLYWYQQALGQGPEFLTYFNYEAQPDKSGLPSDRFSAERPEGSISTLTIQRTEQRDSAMYRCASSPDRGYEQYFGPGTRLTVT.

The chain combines TRBV18 with TRBJ1-2; D ambiguous. The germline V gene has CDR1 KGHSH and CDR2 LQKENI. Trimming took off 1 base at V and 0 bases at J, with 9 bases between the two ends. The CDR3 sequence is 15 residues long. DNA for the CDR3: TGTGCCAGCTCACCACTTCGGGAAGCTAACTATGGCTACACCTTC. This sequence encodes CASSPLREANYGYTF.

The rearrangement joins TRBV27 to TRBJ2-7, with D tentatively TRBD1 (6 bases). This CDR3 region has 17 residues. The V and J ends lost 5 bases and 6 bases respectively, with 26 bases between them. Per the germline V gene, CDR1 is MNHEY and CDR2 is SMNVEV (reference sequence). The CDR3 DNA sequence: TGTGCCAGCAGTCCCTCTCGAACCGGGCGTCGAGGGGGCGAGCAGTACTTC. It translates to CASSPSRTGRRGGEQYF.

The chain joins TRBV14 to TRBJ1-2; D may be TRBD1 (5 bases). Germline V gene sequence: CDR1 SGHDN, CDR2 FVKESK. This CDR3 has 16 residues. The V gene lost 4 bases and the J gene lost 8 bases, with 23 bases spanning the gap. This CDR3 is CASSRMGQSLTRGYTF. The CDR3 bases are TGTGCCAGCAGCCGGATGGGGCAGTCTCTCACTCGGGGCTACACCTTC. Using reference TRBV14 and TRBJ1-2 for the parts outside the CDR3, the full variable domain is EAGVTQFPSHSVIEKGQTVTLRCDPISGHDNLYWYRRVMGKEIKFLLHFVKESKQDESGMPNNRFLAERTGGTYSTLKVQPAELEDSGVYFCASSRMGQSLTRGYTFGSGTRLTVV.

V gene TRBV5-1 combines with J gene TRBJ2-5, with TRBD2 as a possible D gene (5 bases). The germline V gene has CDR1 SGHRS and CDR2 YFSETQ. V lost 4 bases to trimming and J lost 2 bases, with 12 bases between them. The CDR3 extends over 14 amino acids. The CDR3 spells CASSPESGQETQYF. DNA of the CDR3: TGCGCCAGCAGCCCCGAATCGGGGCAAGAGACCCAGTACTTC.

The CDR3 coding sequence is TGCAGTCCGAGGGACACTGAAGCTTTCTTT. As protein: CSPRDTEAFF. This chain uses TRBV20-1 with TRBJ1-1; D call uncertain. Germline V gene data show CDR1 as DFQATT and CDR2 as SNEGSKA (reference sequence). The CDR3 contains 10 residues. V was clipped by 8 bases and J by 3 bases, with 7 bases between them.

The chain employs TRBV19 and TRBJ1-1, with no clear D. CDR1 is LNHDA and CDR2 is SQIVND in the germline V gene (reference sequence). This CDR3 is 14 amino acids long. The germline V and J ends were trimmed by 2 bases and 3 bases, with 10 bases remaining between them. The DNA of the CDR3 is TGTGCCAGTAGTATAAGTGGGCAGGACACTGAAGCTTTCTTT. Protein: CASSISGQDTEAFF.

This clone has more than one count but fewer than ten. V is TRBV7-9 and J is TRBJ1-1; unclear D gene. Germline CDR1 reads SEHNR; CDR2 reads FQNEAQ (reference sequence). V shed 5 bases and J shed 6 bases, with 7 bases lying between them. The length of the CDR3 is 11 residues. For the CDR3, the DNA is TGTGCCAGCAGCCACAGCCCTGAAGCTTTCTTT. It specifies CASSHSPEAFF. The complete variable domain, with remaining parts taken from reference TRBV7-9 and TRBJ1-1, reads DTGVSQNPRHKITKRGQNVTFRCDPISEHNRLYWYRQTLGQGPEFLTYFQNEAQLEKSRLLSDRFSAERPKGSFSTLEIQRTEQGDSAMYLCASSHSPEAFFGQGTRLTVV.

The V and J genes are TRBV7-2 and TRBJ1-4; 8 bases agree with TRBD1. CDR3 size: 15 residues. Germline CDR1 and CDR2: SGHTA and FQGNSA. V was pared by 2 bases and J by 4 bases, with 3 bases of the junction left unmatched. CDR3 in amino acids: CASSLPGQDNEKLFF. The CDR3 bases are TGTGCCAGCAGCTTACCGGGACAGGATAATGAAAAACTGTTTTTT.

This clone has more than one count but fewer than ten. The V gene is TRBV29-1, the J gene TRBJ1-2, with 9 bases matching TRBD1. Germline-derived CDR1 and CDR2 are SQVTM and ANQGSEA. The CDR3 contains 14 residues. V lost 6 bases, J lost 4 bases, and 9 bases stayed unmatched. CDR3 residues: CSVAETGGGYGYTF. The CDR3 bases are TGCAGCGTAGCTGAGACAGGGGGGGGCTATGGCTACACCTTC.

This clone has just one count. The V and J genes are TRBV4-1 and TRBJ2-5, with 11 bases that match TRBD2. The CDR3 sequence is 15 residues long. Unmatched junction bases numbered 5, after V lost 2 bases and J lost 6 bases. In germline, CDR1 is MGHRA, CDR2 YSYEKL. The DNA of the CDR3 is TGCGCCAGCAGCCAACTAGCGGGGGGAGGAAAGACCCAGTACTTC. It yields the protein CASSQLAGGGKTQYF.

The genes are TRBV5-4 and TRBJ2-1; 9 bases match TRBD1. V lost 4 bases and J lost 6; bases outside the gene matches: 11. Germline CDR1 is SGHNT and CDR2 is YYREEE (reference sequence). CDR3 length equals 16 residues. Here the CDR3 DNA reads TGTGCCAGCAGCGCAGCCGGGACAGGGAGTTTCAATGAGCAGTTCTTC. This gives the protein CASSAAGTGSFNEQFF. Full variable domain (remainder filled in from reference TRBV5-4 and TRBJ2-1): ETGVTQSPTHLIKTRGQQVTLRCSSQSGHNTVSWYQQALGQGPQFIFQYYREEENGRGNFPPRFSGLQFPNYSSELNVNALELDDSALYLCASSAAGTGSFNEQFFGPGTRLTVL.

This chain joins TRBV10-2 and TRBJ2-6; D possibly corresponds to TRBD1 (6 bases). Germline V lookup: CDR1 WSHSY, CDR2 SAAADI. The CDR3 totals 16 residues. V gave up 5 bases and J gave up 0 bases, with 11 bases separating them. CDR3 nucleotides: TGCGCCAGCAGTCAACAGGGTTTCTCTGGGGCCAACGTCCTGACTTTC. It translates to CASSQQGFSGANVLTF.

The chain uses TRBV7-9 and TRBJ1-5; D unresolved. CDR3 length equals 13 residues. CDR1 is SEHNR, CDR2 FQNEAQ, per germline (reference sequence). V lost 1 base and J lost 6, with 7 bases in between. The CDR3 loop reads CASSLGLAQPQHF. DNA for the CDR3: TGTGCCAGCAGCTTAGGATTGGCTCAGCCCCAGCATTTT.